This TCR beta chain emerged from a study of glioma-infiltrating T cells. At the level of the study: Blood libraries targeted about 4- to 11-fold coverage of 900,000 to 1,000,000 T cells.

Study conclusions and caveats: Above-expected tissue-blood divergence occurred in all gliomas, most in low-grade ones. Patients with low tissue-blood divergence carried a signature set of shared blood CDR3 motifs.

This clonotype turned up a few times. Its antigen is as yet unknown. Amplification of TCR alpha and beta CDR3 regions from RNA used iRepertoire nested multiplex PCR. TCRdb passed the multiplex PCR reads through MiXCR, listing each CDR3 protein once. The sample records more than 350,000 distinct CDR3 sequences, more than 35% being singletons. This receptor was obtained from a human donor with low-grade glioma or glioblastoma, undergoing nonglioma brain surgery, or in good health (not recorded which). Sequenced sample: glioma tissue, nonneoplastic brain tissue, or PBMCs (not recorded which).

The CDR3 loop is CASSRGQGGHYGYTF. DNA for the CDR3: TGTGCCAGCAGTAGGGGACAGGGCGGTCACTATGGCTACACCTTC. V usage is TRBV2 and J usage is TRBJ1-2; TRBD1 aligns across 9 bases. V shed 5 bases and J 3 bases; nucleotides not matched to a gene: 7. There are 15 residues in the CDR3. Per the germline V gene, CDR1 is SNHLY and CDR2 is FYNNEI.